This record covers a single T cell receptor (beta chain). Its antigen is still unknown. The sample originates from a study of graft-versus-host responses after intestinal transplantation. Study overall: Among the recipients, transplants were multivisceral, liver-intestinal, or isolated intestinal. Broader study findings: Researchers found GvH clones in recipient marrow, and some showed up first in ileum or blood.

CDR1 and CDR2 (germline): LNHNV, YYDKDF (reference sequence). The CDR3 has 15 residues. Trimming at V came to 1 base and at J to 8 bases, leaving 8 bases not matched to a gene. Produced via immunoSEQ multiplex PCR; TCRdb's table is partial and in-frame only. The repertoire holds about 25,000 clones, approximately 93% seen once, with around 0.54% in the top ten. The sequencing here drew on PBMCs, taken 18 days after transplant. The source is a human patient who received an intestinal transplant, so some T cells may come from the graft donor. The chain couples TRBV15 to TRBJ2-3, with 8 bases fitting TRBD2. CDR3 in DNA: TGTGCCACCAGCAGAGGGGTGGGACTAGAGCTTACGCAGTATTTT. Translated, it gives CATSRGVGLELTQYF.